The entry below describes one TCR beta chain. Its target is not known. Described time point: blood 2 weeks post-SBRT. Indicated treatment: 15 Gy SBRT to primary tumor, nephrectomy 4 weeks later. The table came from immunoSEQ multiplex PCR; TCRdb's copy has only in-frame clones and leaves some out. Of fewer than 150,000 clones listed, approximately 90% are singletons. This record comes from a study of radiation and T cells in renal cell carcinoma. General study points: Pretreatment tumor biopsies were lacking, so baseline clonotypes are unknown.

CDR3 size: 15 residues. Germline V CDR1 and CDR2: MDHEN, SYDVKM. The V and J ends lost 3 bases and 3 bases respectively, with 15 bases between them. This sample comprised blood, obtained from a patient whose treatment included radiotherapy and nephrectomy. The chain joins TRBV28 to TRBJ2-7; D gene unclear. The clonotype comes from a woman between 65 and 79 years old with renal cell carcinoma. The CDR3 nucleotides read TGTGCCAGCAGTTTCTCGACGGGTCGGGTCTACGAGCAGTACTTC. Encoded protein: CASSFSTGRVYEQYF. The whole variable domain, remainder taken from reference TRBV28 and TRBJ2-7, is DVKVTQSSRYLVKRTGEKVFLECVQDMDHENMFWYRQDPGLGLRLIYFSYDVKMKEKGDIPEGYSVSREKKERFSLILESASTNQTSMYLCASSFSTGRVYEQYFGPGTRLTVT.